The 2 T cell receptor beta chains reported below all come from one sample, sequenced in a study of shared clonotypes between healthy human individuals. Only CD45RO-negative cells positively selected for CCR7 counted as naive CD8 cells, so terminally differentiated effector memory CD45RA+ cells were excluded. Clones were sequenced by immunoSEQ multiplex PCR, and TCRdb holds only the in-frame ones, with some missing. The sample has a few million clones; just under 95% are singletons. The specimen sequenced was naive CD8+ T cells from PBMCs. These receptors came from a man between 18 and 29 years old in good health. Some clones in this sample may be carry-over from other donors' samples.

The CDR3 sequence: CASSLKDRSIFSYNEQFF. DNA for the CDR3: TGTGCCAGCAGCTTAAAGGACAGATCGATTTTCTCCTACAATGAGCAGTTCTTC. This chain uses TRBV5-6 with TRBJ2-1, with D perhaps matching TRBD1 (6 bases). The germline V and J ends were trimmed by 2 bases and 0 bases, with 18 bases remaining between them. The CDR3 length is 18 residues. Germline V gene sequence: CDR1 SGHDT, CDR2 YYEEEE.

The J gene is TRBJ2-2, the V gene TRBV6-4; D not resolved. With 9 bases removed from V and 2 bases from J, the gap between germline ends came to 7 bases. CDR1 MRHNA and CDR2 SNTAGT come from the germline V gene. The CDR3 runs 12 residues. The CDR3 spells CASEDNTGELFF. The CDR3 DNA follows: TGTGCCAGTGAAGATAACACCGGGGAGCTGTTTTTT.